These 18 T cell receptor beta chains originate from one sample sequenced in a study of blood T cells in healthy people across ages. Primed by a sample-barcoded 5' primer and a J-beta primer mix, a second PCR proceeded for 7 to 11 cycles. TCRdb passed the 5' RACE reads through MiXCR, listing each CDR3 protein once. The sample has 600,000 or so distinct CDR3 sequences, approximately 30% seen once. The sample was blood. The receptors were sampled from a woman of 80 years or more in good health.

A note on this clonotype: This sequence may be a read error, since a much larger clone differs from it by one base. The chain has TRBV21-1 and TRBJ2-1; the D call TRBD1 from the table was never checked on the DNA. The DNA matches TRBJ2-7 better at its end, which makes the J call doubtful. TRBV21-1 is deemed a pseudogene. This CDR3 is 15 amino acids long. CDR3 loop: CAGSTDRAKLYEQYF. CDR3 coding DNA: TGTGCCGGCAGCACGGACAGGGCAAAGTTATACGAGCAGTACTTC.

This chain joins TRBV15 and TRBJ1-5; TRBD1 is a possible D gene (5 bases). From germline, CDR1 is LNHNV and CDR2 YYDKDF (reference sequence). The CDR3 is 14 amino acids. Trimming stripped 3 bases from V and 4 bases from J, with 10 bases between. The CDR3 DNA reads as TGTGCCACCAGCAGGGCGGGGCCGAATCAGCCCCAGCATTTT. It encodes CATSRAGPNQPQHF. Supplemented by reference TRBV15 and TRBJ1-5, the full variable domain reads DAMVIQNPRYQVTQFGKPVTLSCSQTLNHNVMYWYQQKSSQAPKLLFHYYDKDFNNEADTPDNFQSRRPNTSFCFLDIRSPGLGDTAMYLCATSRAGPNQPQHFGDGTRLSIL.

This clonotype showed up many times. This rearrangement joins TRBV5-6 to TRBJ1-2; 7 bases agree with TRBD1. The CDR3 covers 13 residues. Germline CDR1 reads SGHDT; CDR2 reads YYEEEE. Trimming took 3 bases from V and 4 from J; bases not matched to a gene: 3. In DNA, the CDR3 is TGTGCCAGCAGCTCGGGACAGTTCTATGGCTACACCTTC. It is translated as CASSSGQFYGYTF. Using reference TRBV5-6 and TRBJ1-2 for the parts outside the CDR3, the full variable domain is DAGVTQSPTHLIKTRGQQVTLRCSPKSGHDTVSWYQQALGQGPQFIFQYYEEEERQRGNFPDRFSGHQFPNYSSELNVNALLLGDSALYLCASSSGQFYGYTFGSGTRLTVV.

CDR3 in amino acids: CASSESGTARQSSSGNTIYF. The DNA for the CDR3 is TGTGCCAGCAGCGAGAGTGGGACAGCCCGTCAATCTTCCTCTGGAAACACCATATATTTT. This chain links TRBV9 with TRBJ1-3; TRBD1 aligns across 7 bases. The CDR3 length is 20 residues. CDR1 SGDLS and CDR2 YYNGEE come from the germline V gene. V shed 3 bases, J shed 0 bases, and the junction held 18 bases outside the gene matches. Variable domain in full (rest from reference TRBV9 and TRBJ1-3): DSGVTQTPKHLITATGQRVTLRCSPRSGDLSVYWYQQSLDQGLQFLIQYYNGEERAKGNILERFSAQQFPDLHSELNLSSLELGDSALYFCASSESGTARQSSSGNTIYFGEGSWLTVV.

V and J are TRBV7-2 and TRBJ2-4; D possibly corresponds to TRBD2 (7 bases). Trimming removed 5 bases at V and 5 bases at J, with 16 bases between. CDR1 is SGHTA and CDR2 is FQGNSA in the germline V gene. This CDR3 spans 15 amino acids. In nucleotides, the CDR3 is TGTGCCAGCAGCCCCCGGGGGGCTGGCGAAAACATTCAGTACTTC. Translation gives CASSPRGAGENIQYF.

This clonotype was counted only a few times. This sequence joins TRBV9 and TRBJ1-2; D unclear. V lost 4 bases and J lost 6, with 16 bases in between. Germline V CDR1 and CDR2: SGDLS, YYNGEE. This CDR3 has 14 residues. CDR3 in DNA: TGTGCCAGCAGCCCTAGGTGGGCGAACCATGGCTACACCTTC. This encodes CASSPRWANHGYTF. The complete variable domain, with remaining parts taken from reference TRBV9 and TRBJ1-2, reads DSGVTQTPKHLITATGQRVTLRCSPRSGDLSVYWYQQSLDQGLQFLIQYYNGEERAKGNILERFSAQQFPDLHSELNLSSLELGDSALYFCASSPRWANHGYTFGSGTRLTVV.

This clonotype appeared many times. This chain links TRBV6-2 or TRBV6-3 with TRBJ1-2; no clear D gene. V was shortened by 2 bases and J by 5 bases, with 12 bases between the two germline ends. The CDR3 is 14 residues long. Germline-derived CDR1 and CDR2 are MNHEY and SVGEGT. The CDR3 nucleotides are TGTGCCAGCAGTTACGTGGCGACCCAATATGGCTACACCTTC. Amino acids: CASSYVATQYGYTF.

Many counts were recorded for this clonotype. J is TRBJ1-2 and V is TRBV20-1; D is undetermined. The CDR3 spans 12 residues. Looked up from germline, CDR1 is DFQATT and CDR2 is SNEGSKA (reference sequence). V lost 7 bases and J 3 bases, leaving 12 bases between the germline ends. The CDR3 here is CSVGDGYYGYTF. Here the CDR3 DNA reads TGCAGTGTAGGCGACGGATACTATGGCTACACCTTC.

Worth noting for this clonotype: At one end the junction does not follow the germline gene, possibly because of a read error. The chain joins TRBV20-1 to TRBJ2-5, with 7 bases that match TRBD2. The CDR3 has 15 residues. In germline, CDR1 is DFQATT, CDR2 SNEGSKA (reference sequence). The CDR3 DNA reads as TGCAGTACTAGAGATCCCAGCGGGGATAAAGAGACCCAGTACTTC. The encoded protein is CSTRDPSGDKETQYF.

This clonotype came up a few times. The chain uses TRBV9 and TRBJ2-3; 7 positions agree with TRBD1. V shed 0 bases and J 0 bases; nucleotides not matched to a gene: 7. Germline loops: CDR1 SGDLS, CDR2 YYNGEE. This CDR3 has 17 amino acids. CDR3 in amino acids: CASSVETGAFSTDTQYF. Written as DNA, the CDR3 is TGTGCCAGCAGCGTAGAAACAGGGGCCTTTAGCACAGATACGCAGTATTTT.

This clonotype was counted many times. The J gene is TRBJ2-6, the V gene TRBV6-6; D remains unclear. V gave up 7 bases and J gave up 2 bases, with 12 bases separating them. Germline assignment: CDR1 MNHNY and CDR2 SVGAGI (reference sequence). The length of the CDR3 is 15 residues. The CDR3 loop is CASNRYEAGANVLTF. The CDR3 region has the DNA TGTGCCAGCAACCGATACGAAGCTGGGGCCAACGTCCTGACTTTC.

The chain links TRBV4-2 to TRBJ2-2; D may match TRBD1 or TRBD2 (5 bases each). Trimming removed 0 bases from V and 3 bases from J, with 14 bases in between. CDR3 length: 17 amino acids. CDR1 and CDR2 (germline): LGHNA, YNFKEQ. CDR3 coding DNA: TGTGCCAGCAGCCAAGATCCCCCCAGGGACGACACCGGGGAGCTGTTTTTT. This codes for CASSQDPPRDDTGELFF.

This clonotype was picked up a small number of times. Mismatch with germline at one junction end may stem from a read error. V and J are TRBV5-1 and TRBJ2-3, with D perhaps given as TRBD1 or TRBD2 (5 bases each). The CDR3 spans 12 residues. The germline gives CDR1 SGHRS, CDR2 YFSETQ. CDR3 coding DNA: TGCGTCAGCAGCTTGGGGGTAGATACGCAGTATTTT. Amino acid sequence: CVSSLGVDTQYF. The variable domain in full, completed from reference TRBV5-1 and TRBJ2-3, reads KAGVTQTPRYLIKTRGQQVTLSCSPISGHRSVSWYQQTPGQGLQFLFEYFSETQRNKGNFPGRFSGRQFSNSRSEMNVSTLELGDSALYLCVSSLGVDTQYFGPGTRLTVL.

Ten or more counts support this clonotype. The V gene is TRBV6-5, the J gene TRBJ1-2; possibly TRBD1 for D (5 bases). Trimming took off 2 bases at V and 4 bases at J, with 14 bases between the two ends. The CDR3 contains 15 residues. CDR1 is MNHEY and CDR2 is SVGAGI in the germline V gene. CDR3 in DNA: TGTGCCAGCAGTTACCGGGGAGACAGCTTCTATGGCTACACCTTC. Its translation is CASSYRGDSFYGYTF.

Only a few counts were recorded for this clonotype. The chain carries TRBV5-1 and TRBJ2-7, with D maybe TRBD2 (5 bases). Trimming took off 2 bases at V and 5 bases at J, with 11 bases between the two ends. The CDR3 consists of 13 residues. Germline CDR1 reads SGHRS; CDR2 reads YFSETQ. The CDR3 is CASSLSIGNEQYF. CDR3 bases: TGCGCCAGCAGCTTATCCATCGGGAACGAGCAGTACTTC.

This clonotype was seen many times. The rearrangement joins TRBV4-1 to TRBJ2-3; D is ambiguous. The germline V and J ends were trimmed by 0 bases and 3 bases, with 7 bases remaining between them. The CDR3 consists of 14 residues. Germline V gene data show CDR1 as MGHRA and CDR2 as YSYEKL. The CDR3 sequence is CASSQDQQTDTQYF. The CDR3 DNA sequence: TGCGCCAGCAGCCAAGATCAGCAGACAGATACGCAGTATTTT.

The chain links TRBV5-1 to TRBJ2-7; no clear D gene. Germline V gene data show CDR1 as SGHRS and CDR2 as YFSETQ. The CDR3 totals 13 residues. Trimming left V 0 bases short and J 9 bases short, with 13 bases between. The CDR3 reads CASSLGSSGRQYF. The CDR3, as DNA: TGCGCCAGCAGCTTGGGGTCTTCGGGCCGGCAGTACTTC.

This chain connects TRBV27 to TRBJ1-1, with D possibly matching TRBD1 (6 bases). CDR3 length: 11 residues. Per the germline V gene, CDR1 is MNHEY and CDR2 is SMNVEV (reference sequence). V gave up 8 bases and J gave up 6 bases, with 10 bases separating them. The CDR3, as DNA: TGTGCCAGCCAACAGGGTCCTGAAGCTTTCTTT. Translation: CASQQGPEAFF.